These 31 T cell receptor beta chains were all obtained from the same sample, sequenced in a study of shared clonotypes between healthy human individuals. TCRdb's copy holds only in-frame clones and misses some; the assay was immunoSEQ multiplex PCR. The repertoire holds about 700,000 clones, with approximately 79% as singletons. Material: memory CD4+ T cells sorted from blood. Subset given: CD45RA-negative fraction. The receptors originated from a woman in her twenties or thirties in good health.

This clone was picked up a small number of times. Other DNA sequences in this sample translate to the same CDR3. This chain connects TRBV7-9 to TRBJ1-1; 7 bases fit TRBD1. CDR1 and CDR2 from the germline V gene are SEHNR and FQNEAQ (reference sequence). This CDR3 is 15 amino acids long. The ends lost 4 bases at V and 2 bases at J; junction bases unmatched: 7. This CDR3 reads CASSSATGANTEAFF. The CDR3 region has the DNA TGTGCCAGCAGCTCCGCCACAGGGGCAAACACTGAAGCTTTCTTT.

The rearrangement links TRBV5-1 to TRBJ2-1; 11 positions agree with TRBD2. With V trimmed by 1 base and J by 6 bases, 9 bases remained unmatched. Germline V CDR1 and CDR2: SGHRS, YFSETQ. This CDR3 region has 17 residues. CDR3: CASSLPQTSGNRNEQFF. DNA of the CDR3: TGCGCCAGCAGCTTGCCACAGACTAGCGGGAACCGCAATGAGCAGTTCTTC.

J is TRBJ2-7 and V is TRBV7-9; possible D gene TRBD2, 5 bases. The CDR3 sequence is 14 residues long. The V gene's germline CDR1 is SEHNR and CDR2 FQNEAQ (reference sequence). V was clipped by 1 base and J by 7 bases, with 14 bases between them. In DNA form, the CDR3 reads TGTGCCAGCAGCTTAGATCGGGGTTTCCGGGAGCAGTACTTC. Its protein is CASSLDRGFREQYF.

This clone was seen more than once but under ten times. This chain uses TRBV2 with TRBJ2-3; 10 bases are a match to TRBD2. CDR1 SNHLY and CDR2 FYNNEI come from the germline V gene. CDR3 length equals 19 residues. J was trimmed by 1 base and V by 11 bases; bases with no gene match: 21. The CDR3 loop reads CAGTGTSDNTYWGTDTQYF. For the CDR3, the DNA is TGTGCCGGTACCGGGACTAGCGACAACACCTATTGGGGCACAGATACGCAGTATTTT. Combining the CDR3 with reference TRBV2 and TRBJ2-3 gives the whole variable domain EPEVTQTPSHQVTQMGQEVILRCVPISNHLYFYWYRQILGQKVEFLVSFYNNEISEKSEIFDDQFSVERPDGSNFTLKIRSTKLEDSAMYFCAGTGTSDNTYWGTDTQYFGPGTRLTVL.

V is TRBV5-1 and J is TRBJ2-2; 7 bases are a match to TRBD1. Germline V gene data show CDR1 as SGHRS and CDR2 as YFSETQ. V lost 4 bases to trimming and J lost 7 bases; unmatched junction nucleotides: 7. The CDR3 runs 14 residues. CDR3 amino acids: CASSLGQVDGELFF. The CDR3 DNA reads as TGCGCCAGCAGCCTAGGACAGGTCGACGGGGAGCTGTTTTTT.

The chain combines TRBV28 with TRBJ1-2; 10 positions agree with TRBD1. V trimming: 5 bases; J trimming: 7 bases; junction bases outside the gene matches: 10. Per the germline V gene, CDR1 is MDHEN and CDR2 is SYDVKM. The CDR3 extends over 15 amino acids. The CDR3 loop reads CASSPARTGGRGYTF. Here the CDR3 DNA reads TGTGCCAGCAGTCCCGCCCGGACAGGGGGACGTGGCTACACCTTC.

This clone was seen once. The V call is TRBV7-2, the J call TRBJ1-3; TRBD1 might be the D (5 bases). There are 16 residues in the CDR3. Germline values: CDR1 SGHTA, CDR2 FQGNSA. V was trimmed by 5 bases and J by 0 bases, leaving 14 bases between them. The CDR3 loop reads CASSAGRWYSGNTIYF. The DNA for the CDR3 is TGTGCCAGCAGCGCGGGACGGTGGTACTCTGGAAACACCATATATTTT.

The genes are TRBV7-3 and TRBJ2-3, with D possibly being TRBD2 (5 bases). Germline V gene data show CDR1 as SGHTA and CDR2 as FQGTGA. The ends were cut back, 5 bases at V and 6 bases at J, with 12 bases in the middle. This CDR3 comprises 13 residues. CDR3 in DNA: TGTGCCAGCAGCCCCCTTGCGGGCGATACGCAGTATTTT. Encoded protein: CASSPLAGDTQYF.

This clone appeared a single time. This chain uses TRBV9 with TRBJ1-1; D remains ambiguous. The germline V and J ends were trimmed by 1 base and 4 bases, with 8 bases remaining between them. The CDR3 has 13 amino acids. Germline V gives CDR1 SGDLS, CDR2 YYNGEE. In nucleotides, the CDR3 is TGTGCCAGCAGCGTACGGCCGGGCACTGAAGCTTTCTTT. It encodes CASSVRPGTEAFF.

This clone was recorded only once. V usage is TRBV7-9 and J usage is TRBJ2-2; D ambiguous. V lost 1 base to trimming and J lost 3 bases, with 12 bases between them. Germline V gives CDR1 SEHNR, CDR2 FQNEAQ (reference sequence). CDR3 size: 16 residues. The CDR3 sequence is CASSLDTLSYTGELFF. The CDR3 DNA reads TGTGCCAGCAGCTTAGACACCCTTTCGTACACCGGGGAGCTGTTTTTT. The full variable domain, rest sourced from reference TRBV7-9 and TRBJ2-2, is DTGVSQNPRHKITKRGQNVTFRCDPISEHNRLYWYRQTLGQGPEFLTYFQNEAQLEKSRLLSDRFSAERPKGSFSTLEIQRTEQGDSAMYLCASSLDTLSYTGELFFGEGSRLTVL.

This clone was recorded a few times. The chain employs TRBV28 and TRBJ2-3; tentative D call: TRBD1 (6 bases). There are 13 residues in the CDR3. V shed 5 bases and J shed 10 bases, with 16 bases lying between them. Per germline, CDR1 MDHEN and CDR2 SYDVKM. The CDR3 sequence is CASSPPDSLSQYF. CDR3 DNA sequence: TGTGCCAGCAGTCCCCCGGACAGCCTTTCGCAGTATTTT.

The chain carries TRBV7-8 and TRBJ2-1, with D unresolved. Per germline, CDR1 SGHVS and CDR2 FQNEAQ. The germline V and J ends were trimmed by 6 bases and 2 bases, with 14 bases remaining between them. The CDR3 consists of 15 residues. CDR3 in DNA: TGTGCCAGCAGGCCCGATCGAGCGCCCTACAATGAGCAGTTCTTC. It specifies CASRPDRAPYNEQFF.

The V call is TRBV30, the J call TRBJ1-3; a possible D gene is TRBD1 (6 bases). Germline-derived CDR1 and CDR2 are GTSNPN and SVGIG (reference sequence). V was cut by 4 bases and J by 4 bases, with 11 bases left in between. This CDR3 has 13 residues. DNA for the CDR3: TGTGCCTGGACAGGGGTTGACGGAAACACCATATATTTT. Protein sequence: CAWTGVDGNTIYF.

Concerning this clone: Just one base apart from a much larger clone, this may be a read error. In the same sample, other DNA sequences code for this CDR3. V and J are TRBV25-1 and TRBJ2-1, with unresolved D. Germline V lookup: CDR1 MGHDK, CDR2 SYGVNS. V shed 5 bases and J shed 2 bases, with 1 base lying between them. The length of the CDR3 is 11 residues. CDR3: CASSPYNEQFF. The CDR3 DNA reads as TGTGCCAGCAGTCCCTACAATGAGCAGTTCTTC. Full variable domain (missing parts from reference TRBV25-1 and TRBJ2-1): EADIYQTPRYLVIGTGKKITLECSQTMGHDKMYWYQQDPGMELHLIHYSYGVNSTEKGDLSSESTVSRIRTEHFPLTLESARPSHTSQYLCASSPYNEQFFGPGTRLTVL.

The V and J genes are TRBV11-2 and TRBJ2-3; 10 nucleotides line up with TRBD2. This CDR3 comprises 17 residues. V gave up 1 base and J gave up 4 bases; unmatched junction bases: 8. Germline CDR1 is SGHAT and CDR2 is FQNNGV. The CDR3 spells CASSLGRSGRAADTQYF. CDR3 in DNA: TGTGCCAGCAGCTTAGGGAGGAGCGGGAGGGCTGCAGATACGCAGTATTTT.

This chain uses TRBV5-1 with TRBJ1-1; possible D gene TRBD1, 5 bases. CDR1 SGHRS and CDR2 YFSETQ come from the germline V gene. Trimming took 7 bases from V and 8 from J, leaving 15 bases between them. This CDR3 comprises 12 residues. CDR3: CASRTGRGEAFF. CDR3 in DNA: TGCGCCAGCCGAACGGGTAGGGGCGAAGCTTTCTTT.

This clone was seen just once. This chain links TRBV25-1 with TRBJ2-7, with D perhaps TRBD1 or TRBD2 (5 bases each). The CDR3 is 14 amino acids. V lost 5 bases, J lost 3 bases, and 14 bases lay in between. Germline loops: CDR1 MGHDK, CDR2 SYGVNS. CDR3 loop: CASSPTGGSYEQYF. As DNA, the CDR3 is TGTGCCAGCAGTCCCACAGGAGGTAGCTACGAGCAGTACTTC.

The chain recombines TRBV9 with TRBJ1-2; D remains ambiguous. Germline CDR1 and CDR2: SGDLS and YYNGEE. V lost 3 bases, J lost 7 bases, and 16 bases lay in between. This CDR3 region has 14 residues. This CDR3 is CASSAPERQSGYTF. The CDR3 nucleotides are TGTGCCAGCAGCGCCCCTGAAAGGCAGAGTGGCTACACCTTC.

This clone was counted once. The rearrangement links TRBV28 to TRBJ2-7, with TRBD1 as a possible D gene (6 bases). In germline, CDR1 is MDHEN, CDR2 SYDVKM. The V and J ends lost 6 bases and 2 bases respectively, with 20 bases between them. CDR3 length: 16 amino acids. In DNA form, the CDR3 reads TGTGCCAGCAGGTCCCAGGGGCACCAAAACGCCTACGAGCAGTACTTC. This translates into CASRSQGHQNAYEQYF. Full variable domain (remainder filled in from reference TRBV28 and TRBJ2-7): DVKVTQSSRYLVKRTGEKVFLECVQDMDHENMFWYRQDPGLGLRLIYFSYDVKMKEKGDIPEGYSVSREKKERFSLILESASTNQTSMYLCASRSQGHQNAYEQYFGPGTRLTVT.

The V and J genes are TRBV19 and TRBJ1-5, with D unclear. With 6 bases removed from V and 1 base from J, the gap between germline ends came to 10 bases. Germline assignment: CDR1 LNHDA and CDR2 SQIVND (reference sequence). The CDR3 loop spans 14 amino acids. The CDR3 bases are TGTGCCAGTAGCTCCGCCCGAAGCAATCAGCCCCAGCATTTT. This codes for CASSSARSNQPQHF.

This chain uses TRBV4-2 with TRBJ1-4; D perhaps matches TRBD1 (6 bases). The CDR3 is made up of 16 amino acids. V was trimmed by 4 bases and J by 8 bases, leaving 20 bases between them. The germline V gene has CDR1 LGHNA and CDR2 YNFKEQ. CDR3 DNA: TGTGCCAGCAGCCTGTCGTTGGGACCCCAGGGGGAAAAACTGTTTTTT. Amino acid sequence: CASSLSLGPQGEKLFF.

J is TRBJ2-5 and V is TRBV11-2; tentatively, D is TRBD2 (5 bases). The CDR3 spans 14 residues. V lost 2 bases and J 1 base, leaving 8 bases between the germline ends. Looked up from germline, CDR1 is SGHAT and CDR2 is FQNNGV. CDR3 sequence reads: CASSLTGIQETQYF. The CDR3 DNA reads TGTGCCAGCAGCTTAACGGGAATCCAAGAGACCCAGTACTTC.

The gene calls are TRBV11-2 and TRBJ1-2; D is ambiguous. CDR1 is SGHAT and CDR2 is FQNNGV in the germline V gene. Trimming took 1 base from V and 4 from J, leaving 7 bases between them. The CDR3 runs to 13 residues. CDR3 residues: CASSLGRFYGYTF. The CDR3 DNA reads TGTGCCAGCAGCTTAGGACGGTTCTATGGCTACACCTTC.

This clone has just a few counts. The V gene is TRBV7-8, the J gene TRBJ1-1, with a tentative D call TRBD1 (5 bases). The CDR3 runs 15 residues. Germline CDR1 reads SGHVS; CDR2 reads FQNEAQ. Trimming cost V 3 bases and J 1 base, with 12 bases left between them. The CDR3 sequence is CASSFRDPRNTEAFF. In nucleotides, the CDR3 is TGTGCCAGCAGCTTCCGGGACCCACGGAACACTGAAGCTTTCTTT.

The V gene is TRBV29-1, the J gene TRBJ2-7, with D possibly being TRBD2 (6 bases). The CDR3 has 13 amino acids. Trimming stripped 7 bases from V and 3 bases from J, with 16 bases between. Germline CDR1 and CDR2: SQVTM and ANQGSEA. For the CDR3, the DNA is TGCAGCGCTGGGGCCGGGCGGGACTACGAGCAGTACTTC. It specifies CSAGAGRDYEQYF.

This clone was observed a handful of times. The chain recombines TRBV5-1 with TRBJ2-5; 7 bases map to TRBD1. This CDR3 contains 14 residues. V shed 4 bases and J 7 bases; nucleotides not matched to a gene: 10. Germline V lookup: CDR1 SGHRS, CDR2 YFSETQ. DNA of the CDR3: TGCGCCAGCAGCGAAGGGACAGAAGGCGGGACCCAGTACTTC. It encodes CASSEGTEGGTQYF.

This chain connects TRBV5-1 to TRBJ2-3; tentatively, D is TRBD2 (6 bases). This CDR3 spans 14 amino acids. V was pared by 2 bases and J by 6 bases, with 13 bases between. Germline V lookup: CDR1 SGHRS, CDR2 YFSETQ. CDR3 DNA: TGCGCCAGCAGCTTTCCAACGGGAGCGGATACGCAGTATTTT. Encoded protein: CASSFPTGADTQYF.

This clone was found once. This chain uses TRBV11-2 with TRBJ1-3; D not resolved. CDR1 SGHAT and CDR2 FQNNGV come from the germline V gene. Trimming removed 0 bases from V and 0 bases from J, with 9 bases in between. The CDR3 contains 16 residues. CDR3 protein: CASSLDGYSSGNTIYF. CDR3 coding DNA: TGTGCCAGCAGCTTAGATGGTTACAGCTCTGGAAACACCATATATTTT.

This chain joins TRBV2 and TRBJ2-3; TRBD1 matches at 8 bases. The V gene end was trimmed by 9 bases and the J gene end by 3 bases; junction bases not matched to a gene: 5. There are 13 residues in the CDR3. The germline V gene has CDR1 SNHLY and CDR2 FYNNEI. The DNA of the CDR3 is TGTGCCAGGGACAGGGTTGGGACAGATACGCAGTATTTT. Translating gives CARDRVGTDTQYF.

This chain uses TRBV6-4 with TRBJ2-3; D unresolved. CDR3 size: 13 residues. Germline CDR1 and CDR2: MRHNA and SNTAGT. Trimming removed 4 bases at V and 2 bases at J, with 7 bases between. Here the CDR3 reads CASSAQTTDTQYF. The CDR3 DNA is TGTGCCAGCAGTGCCCAGACCACAGATACGCAGTATTTT.

The rearrangement links TRBV5-1 to TRBJ1-4, with TRBD1 as a possible D gene (5 bases). V was clipped by 1 base and J by 7 bases, with 8 bases between them. Germline-derived CDR1 and CDR2 are SGHRS and YFSETQ. This CDR3 contains 13 residues. Here the CDR3 DNA reads TGCGCCAGCAGCTTGATGGGGGGTGAAAAACTGTTTTTT. Encoded protein: CASSLMGGEKLFF.